The present entry profiles one TCR beta chain with its context. The data were obtained in a study of blood T cell repertoires in COVID-19. This table comes from immunoSEQ multiplex PCR, and its TCRdb copy is limited to in-frame clones, with some not included. Here the sample spans some 250,000 clones, under 90% being singletons. Germline V CDR1 and CDR2: LNHDA, SQIVND (reference sequence). V dropped 3 bases and J dropped 7 bases, with 3 bases sitting between them. This CDR3 has 11 amino acids. The J gene is TRBJ2-2, the V gene TRBV19; D gene uncertain. This sequence originates from a man younger than 30 who had recovered from COVID-19. Material for sequencing was PBMCs or T cells enriched from blood (not recorded which). CDR3 in amino acids: CASSIVGELFF. The CDR3 DNA reads as TGTGCCAGTAGTATCGTCGGGGAGCTGTTTTTT.